These 15 T cell receptor beta chains came from one sample sequenced in a study of high-grade serous ovarian cancer treatment subgroups. Sequencing was performed with immunoSEQ multiplex PCR; in TCRdb, only in-frame clones are kept and a portion is missing. The table records some 33,000 clones, approximately 81% of them present only once. Tumor tissue was taken before any definitive surgery or chemotherapy was given. The sequencing sample was made of tumor tissue. The receptors derive from a human donor with high-grade serous ovarian cancer.

This chain joins TRBV4-3 and TRBJ2-7, with 8 bases aligning to TRBD1. Per germline, CDR1 LGHNA and CDR2 YSLEER. The CDR3 sequence is 13 residues long. The J segment lost 5 bases and the V segment lost 4 bases, leaving 4 bases of the junction unmatched. The DNA of the CDR3 is TGCGCCAGCAGCCCCGACAGGGGTCACGAGCAGTACTTC. It is translated as CASSPDRGHEQYF.

V is TRBV7-9 and J is TRBJ1-4; D gene unclear. The CDR3 covers 14 residues. Germline-derived CDR1 and CDR2 are SEHNR and FQNEAQ (reference sequence). V lost 8 bases and J 7 bases, leaving 17 bases between the germline ends. The CDR3 here is CASSFGQASEKLFF. Here the CDR3 DNA reads TGTGCCAGCTCCTTTGGGCAGGCGAGTGAAAAACTGTTTTTT. The entire variable domain, with the rest obtained from reference TRBV7-9 and TRBJ1-4, is as follows: DTGVSQNPRHKITKRGQNVTFRCDPISEHNRLYWYRQTLGQGPEFLTYFQNEAQLEKSRLLSDRFSAERPKGSFSTLEIQRTEQGDSAMYLCASSFGQASEKLFFGSGTQLSVL.

The chain links TRBV2 to TRBJ1-2, with D unresolved. Trimming shortened V by 11 bases and J by 3 bases, and 13 bases separated the two germline ends. The CDR3 spans 12 residues. Germline V lookup: CDR1 SNHLY, CDR2 FYNNEI. The CDR3 region has the DNA TGTGCCGGGGTGGGGTTTTACTATGGCTACACCTTC. It is translated as CAGVGFYYGYTF.

This chain joins TRBV11-3 and TRBJ2-7; D is perhaps TRBD1 or TRBD2 (5 bases each). This CDR3 is built from 13 residues. V dropped 4 bases and J dropped 7 bases, with 14 bases sitting between them. From germline, CDR1 is SGHNT and CDR2 YENEEA. CDR3 coding DNA: TGTGCCAGCAGCTCGGGACCGCCCGTGGAGCAGTACTTC. The encoded protein is CASSSGPPVEQYF. The whole variable domain, filled in from reference TRBV11-3 and TRBJ2-7, reads EAGVVQSPRYKIIEKKQPVAFWCNPISGHNTLYWYLQNLGQGPELLIRYENEEAVDDSQLPKDRFSAERLKGVDSTLKIQPAELGDSAVYLCASSSGPPVEQYFGPGTRLTVT.

This chain links TRBV7-7 with TRBJ1-5; D is undetermined. There are 13 residues in the CDR3. V was pared by 0 bases and J by 3 bases, with 3 bases between. The germline V gene has CDR1 SSHAT and CDR2 FNYEAQ (reference sequence). The CDR3 DNA sequence: TGTGCCAGCAGCTTAGCTCCCAATCAGCCCCAGCATTTT. Amino acids: CASSLAPNQPQHF.

This clone was recorded a few times. This sequence joins TRBV7-9 and TRBJ2-3; D remains ambiguous. Germline CDR1 and CDR2: SEHNR and FQNEAQ (reference sequence). This CDR3 has 13 amino acids. Between the trimmed V and J ends, which lost 1 base and 1 base, there was a span of 3 bases. Here the CDR3 reads CASSLEGTDTQYF. The CDR3 coding sequence is TGTGCCAGCAGCTTAGAAGGCACAGATACGCAGTATTTT.

The V and J genes are TRBV11-2 and TRBJ2-7, with D perhaps TRBD2 (6 bases). Trimming took 3 bases from V and 3 from J, leaving 15 bases between them. Germline assignment: CDR1 SGHAT and CDR2 FQNNGV. The CDR3 is 15 residues long. The CDR3 coding sequence is TGTGCCAGCAGCTTTGGGCGGGACTTTAACTACGAGCAGTACTTC. Residues: CASSFGRDFNYEQYF. Supplemented by reference TRBV11-2 and TRBJ2-7, the full variable domain reads EAGVAQSPRYKIIEKRQSVAFWCNPISGHATLYWYQQILGQGPKLLIQFQNNGVVDDSQLPKDRFSAERLKGVDSTLKIQPAKLEDSAVYLCASSFGRDFNYEQYFGPGTRLTVT.

This chain uses TRBV7-2 with TRBJ2-5; 10 positions match TRBD1. This CDR3 is built from 15 residues. The trim removed 5 bases at V and 7 bases at J, leaving 10 bases unmatched. The V gene's germline CDR1 is SGHTA and CDR2 FQGNSA. CDR3 residues: CASSQGTRTGGTQYF. The CDR3 DNA is TGTGCCAGCAGCCAAGGAACAAGGACAGGGGGGACCCAGTACTTC.

The V and J genes are TRBV7-7 and TRBJ2-5; D gene ambiguous. Per germline, CDR1 SSHAT and CDR2 FNYEAQ (reference sequence). The V end lost 3 bases, the J end lost 5 bases, and 10 bases lay between the germline ends. The CDR3 has 13 residues. CDR3 sequence reads: CASSFRPTETQYF. CDR3 coding DNA: TGTGCCAGCAGCTTCCGGCCTACGGAGACCCAGTACTTC.

This clone has more than one count but fewer than ten. The same CDR3 can be traced to other DNA sequences in this sample. Written as DNA, the CDR3 is TGCAGCGCCGGGGACGGCAACTACGAGCAGTACTTC. Residues: CSAGDGNYEQYF. V is TRBV29-1 and J is TRBJ2-7, with D tentatively TRBD1 or TRBD2 (5 bases each). Looked up from germline, CDR1 is SQVTM and CDR2 is ANQGSEA. The CDR3 consists of 12 residues. V was pared by 7 bases and J by 3 bases, with 13 bases between.

This clone appeared a few times. The chain joins TRBV27 to TRBJ1-2, with a weak D call TRBD1 (5 bases). CDR3 length equals 14 residues. The V gene's germline CDR1 is MNHEY and CDR2 SMNVEV (reference sequence). Deletions cut 5 bases from V and 3 bases from J, with 13 bases between. DNA for the CDR3: TGTGCCAGCAGTCTAAATTGGGGCCACTATGGCTACACCTTC. Its translation is CASSLNWGHYGYTF.

This clone occurred a few times. This chain connects TRBV30 to TRBJ2-1, with D maybe TRBD1 (6 bases). Germline CDR1 and CDR2: GTSNPN and SVGIG (reference sequence). Between the trimmed V and J ends, which lost 2 bases and 4 bases, there was a span of 12 bases. This CDR3 spans 14 amino acids. In DNA, the CDR3 is TGTGCCTGGAGTAGCGCTGGGACATACAATGAGCAGTTCTTC. Its protein is CAWSSAGTYNEQFF.

CDR3 sequence: CASRQQGGNEQYF. The CDR3 coding sequence is TGTGCCAGCAGACAACAGGGGGGGAACGAGCAGTACTTC. The gene calls are TRBV28 and TRBJ2-7; D is perhaps TRBD1 (8 bases). Germline V gives CDR1 MDHEN, CDR2 SYDVKM. The V end lost 6 bases, the J end lost 5 bases, and 14 bases lay between the germline ends. The CDR3 has 13 amino acids.

This sequence joins TRBV7-2 and TRBJ2-3; D tentatively reads TRBD1 or TRBD2 (5 bases each). The CDR3 spans 15 residues. V was pared by 4 bases and J by 4 bases, with 15 bases between. The germline CDR1 and CDR2 sequences are SGHTA and FQGNSA. CDR3 amino acids: CASSSGPAPSDTQYF. The DNA for the CDR3 is TGTGCCAGCAGCTCGGGACCGGCTCCTTCAGATACGCAGTATTTT. Filled out from reference TRBV7-2 and TRBJ2-3, the complete variable domain reads GAGVSQSPSNKVTEKGKDVELRCDPISGHTALYWYRQSLGQGLEFLIYFQGNSAPDKSGLPSDRFSAERTGGSVSTLTIQRTQQEDSAVYLCASSSGPAPSDTQYFGPGTRLTVL.

The chain is built from TRBV7-9 and TRBJ2-3; D is possibly TRBD1 (6 bases). Trimming removed 6 bases at V and 6 bases at J, with 10 bases between. The CDR3 length is 12 residues. In germline, CDR1 is SEHNR, CDR2 FQNEAQ (reference sequence). CDR3: CASRAGVDTQYF. CDR3 DNA: TGTGCCAGCAGGGCAGGGGTGGATACGCAGTATTTT.